The 26 T cell receptor beta chains below come from one sample, sequenced in a study of T cell clonotyping in hematopoietic cell transplantation. The assay was immunoSEQ multiplex PCR, and TCRdb's table has in-frame clones only and misses some. The sample lists approximately 7,000 clones; about nine tenths were seen once. The input for sequencing was PBMCs, taken 100 days after allogeneic stem cell transplant. The receptors shown here come from a young adult male patient who had an allogeneic stem cell transplant from a related donor, so the T cells may come from the graft donor. Some clones in this sample may be carry-over from other donors' samples.

The rearrangement links TRBV27 to TRBJ1-2, with 7 bases lining up with TRBD1. With V trimmed by 4 bases and J by 4 bases, 3 bases remained unmatched. From germline, CDR1 is MNHEY and CDR2 SMNVEV (reference sequence). The CDR3 extends over 13 amino acids. The CDR3 sequence: CASSSTGTYGYTF. The CDR3 bases are TGTGCCAGCAGTTCGACAGGGACCTATGGCTACACCTTC.

This sequence joins TRBV2 and TRBJ2-6, with no clear D. V dropped 1 base and J dropped 0 bases, with 7 bases sitting between them. CDR1 is SNHLY and CDR2 is FYNNEI in the germline V gene. This CDR3 is 16 amino acids long. Written as DNA, the CDR3 is TGTGCCAGCAGTGAAGTCCGCAGCTCTGGGGCCAACGTCCTGACTTTC. Translated: CASSEVRSSGANVLTF.

The rearrangement uses TRBV7-9 and TRBJ2-2; 9 bases fit TRBD2. This CDR3 is built from 14 residues. V trimming: 4 bases; J trimming: 4 bases; junction bases outside the gene matches: 1. Germline V gene lookup returns CDR1 SEHNR and CDR2 FQNEAQ (reference sequence). CDR3 sequence reads: CASSSSGITGELFF. In nucleotides, the CDR3 is TGTGCCAGCAGCTCTAGCGGGATCACCGGGGAGCTGTTTTTT.

J is TRBJ1-1 and V is TRBV19; 8 nucleotides line up with TRBD1. Germline loops: CDR1 LNHDA, CDR2 SQIVND (reference sequence). This CDR3 has 13 residues. V lost 10 bases to trimming and J lost 4 bases; unmatched junction nucleotides: 8. CDR3 residues: CAIQGVGATEAFF. In DNA form, the CDR3 reads TGTGCCATACAGGGGGTAGGGGCCACTGAAGCTTTCTTT. Full variable domain (missing parts from reference TRBV19 and TRBJ1-1): DGGITQSPKYLFRKEGQNVTLSCEQNLNHDAMYWYRQDPGQGLRLIYYSQIVNDFQKGDIAEGYSVSREKKESFPLTVTSAQKNPTAFYLCAIQGVGATEAFFGQGTRLTVV.

This clone has more than one count but fewer than ten. V and J are TRBV7-6 and TRBJ1-1; 11 bases are a match to TRBD1. Per germline, CDR1 SGHVS and CDR2 FNYEAQ. V was pared by 4 bases and J by 6 bases, with 1 base of the junction left unmatched. The CDR3 contains 13 residues. The CDR3 reads CASSWDRGAEAFF. CDR3 nucleotide sequence: TGTGCCAGCAGCTGGGACAGGGGGGCTGAAGCTTTCTTT.

In the case of this clone: One end of the junction varies from germline; a read error may be responsible. The chain has TRBV5-6 and TRBJ2-1; D is uncertain. This CDR3 is built from 12 residues. Per the germline V gene, CDR1 is SGHDT and CDR2 is YYEEEE. CDR3: CASSLEWRPQLF. The CDR3 nucleotides read TGTGCCAGCAGCTTGGAATGGCGGCCCCAACTCTTC.

This sequence joins TRBV7-9 and TRBJ1-3; D unclear. CDR1 and CDR2 from the germline V gene are SEHNR and FQNEAQ (reference sequence). V lost 8 bases and J 0 bases, leaving 8 bases between the germline ends. The CDR3 loop spans 13 amino acids. The DNA for the CDR3 is TGTGCCAGCGGGCGGAACTCTGGAAACACCATATATTTT. It yields the protein CASGRNSGNTIYF.

The chain recombines TRBV7-2 with TRBJ2-1, with 7 bases lining up with TRBD2. The CDR3 consists of 15 residues. J was trimmed by 9 bases and V by 2 bases; bases with no gene match: 10. From germline, CDR1 is SGHTA and CDR2 FQGNSA. For the CDR3, the DNA is TGTGCCAGCAGCTTAACCAGCGGGAAACGCGTTGAGCAGTTCTTC. Translating gives CASSLTSGKRVEQFF.

V gene TRBV4-1 combines with J gene TRBJ2-2, with D possibly being TRBD1 (6 bases). The V gene's germline CDR1 is MGHRA and CDR2 YSYEKL. V was cut by 4 bases and J by 4 bases, with 16 bases left in between. There are 16 residues in the CDR3. The CDR3 here is CASSPQDRIPTGELFF. DNA of the CDR3: TGCGCCAGCAGCCCACAAGACAGGATCCCCACCGGGGAGCTGTTTTTT.

The chain joins TRBV11-3 to TRBJ2-5; D is ambiguous. Germline V gene lookup returns CDR1 SGHNT and CDR2 YENEEA. V lost 5 bases and J 4 bases, leaving 8 bases between the germline ends. This CDR3 comprises 12 residues. Written as DNA, the CDR3 is TGTGCCAGCAGCGATCCTCGAGAGACCCAGTACTTC. This gives the protein CASSDPRETQYF.

The CDR3 nucleotides are TGTGCCAGCAGCTTGAGACAGGGGCGTGGAGATACGCAGTATTTT. Residues: CASSLRQGRGDTQYF. J is TRBJ2-3 and V is TRBV5-6, with TRBD1 matching over 8 bases. V lost 1 base and J lost 5; bases outside the gene matches: 6. CDR1 is SGHDT and CDR2 is YYEEEE in the germline V gene. This CDR3 has 15 amino acids.

The chain recombines TRBV25-1 with TRBJ2-3; 10 bases align to TRBD1. The germline gives CDR1 MGHDK, CDR2 SYGVNS. The CDR3 runs to 16 residues. V lost 0 bases to trimming and J lost 4 bases; unmatched junction nucleotides: 4. The CDR3 loop is CASSEYGQGGSDTQYF. In nucleotides, the CDR3 is TGTGCCAGCAGTGAATATGGACAGGGGGGGTCAGATACGCAGTATTTT.

The chain combines TRBV7-9 with TRBJ2-3; D is unresolved. Trimming stripped 3 bases from V and 5 bases from J, with 3 bases between. This CDR3 comprises 11 residues. CDR1 and CDR2 from the germline V gene are SEHNR and FQNEAQ (reference sequence). The DNA of the CDR3 is TGTGCCAGCAGCTTGAAAGATACGCAGTATTTT. Protein: CASSLKDTQYF.

The chain is built from TRBV19 and TRBJ1-2, with D hard to call. Trimming removed 3 bases at V and 2 bases at J, with 13 bases between. Germline loops: CDR1 LNHDA, CDR2 SQIVND (reference sequence). The CDR3 totals 15 residues. CDR3 nucleotide sequence: TGTGCCAGTAGTATCCGGGGAGTTATAAACTATGGCTACACCTTC. It codes for CASSIRGVINYGYTF. The entire variable domain, with the rest obtained from reference TRBV19 and TRBJ1-2, is as follows: DGGITQSPKYLFRKEGQNVTLSCEQNLNHDAMYWYRQDPGQGLRLIYYSQIVNDFQKGDIAEGYSVSREKKESFPLTVTSAQKNPTAFYLCASSIRGVINYGYTFGSGTRLTVV.

The rearrangement uses TRBV13 and TRBJ2-3, with 7 bases identical to TRBD2. V trimming: 4 bases; J trimming: 14 bases; junction bases outside the gene matches: 12. In germline, CDR1 is PRHDT, CDR2 FYEKMQ (reference sequence). There are 13 residues in the CDR3. Here the CDR3 DNA reads TGTGCCAGCAGCTCCCCGTGGGGAGGGCCTCCGTATTTT. Its protein is CASSSPWGGPPYF.

The rearrangement joins TRBV4-3 to TRBJ2-6; D ambiguous. Germline V gives CDR1 LGHNA, CDR2 YSLEER. CDR3 length: 18 residues. V was shortened by 0 bases and J by 0 bases, with 12 bases between the two germline ends. The CDR3 nucleotides are TGCGCCAGCAGCCAAGAGCCTGACGGTAGCTCTGGGGCCAACGTCCTGACTTTC. Translation: CASSQEPDGSSGANVLTF.

The chain combines TRBV19 with TRBJ2-5; D remains unclear. Germline CDR1 LNHDA, CDR2 SQIVND (reference sequence). Trimming removed 0 bases at V and 4 bases at J, with 18 bases between. There are 17 residues in the CDR3. The CDR3 coding sequence is TGTGCCAGTAGTATAGATGCGAGCTGGAGCCCGGGAGAGACCCAGTACTTC. Translated: CASSIDASWSPGETQYF.

V usage is TRBV6-5 and J usage is TRBJ2-7, with a weak D call TRBD2 (5 bases). Trimming left V 6 bases short and J 2 bases short, with 14 bases between. Germline CDR1 reads MNHEY; CDR2 reads SVGAGI. This CDR3 comprises 14 residues. CDR3 in amino acids: CASSRTDTTYEQYV. The CDR3 DNA sequence: TGTGCCAGCAGCCGGACTGATACTACCTACGAGCAGTACGTC.

This chain connects TRBV30 to TRBJ1-6; a possible D gene is TRBD1 (5 bases). The CDR3 loop spans 15 amino acids. Germline V gene sequence: CDR1 GTSNPN, CDR2 SVGIG (reference sequence). Trimming cost V 5 bases and J 8 bases, with 19 bases left between them. The DNA for the CDR3 is TGTGCCTGGGGTCGGGATATCGTGGGGGATTCACCCCTCCACTTT. This gives the protein CAWGRDIVGDSPLHF.

This chain connects TRBV30 to TRBJ2-5, with D possibly matching TRBD1 (6 bases). This CDR3 is 13 amino acids long. Trimming left V 2 bases short and J 4 bases short, with 11 bases between. The V gene's germline CDR1 is GTSNPN and CDR2 SVGIG (reference sequence). As DNA, the CDR3 is TGTGCCTGGAGTACAGGGTTACCAGAGACCCAGTACTTC. Translated: CAWSTGLPETQYF.

This clone came up a few times. The gene calls are TRBV5-1 and TRBJ2-6; D possibly corresponds to TRBD2 (6 bases). V lost 0 bases and J lost 4, with 17 bases in between. This CDR3 comprises 18 residues. The germline gives CDR1 SGHRS, CDR2 YFSETQ. CDR3 residues: CASSLAGGTSGGANVLTF. The CDR3 DNA reads TGCGCCAGCAGCTTGGCAGGCGGGACCTCGGGGGGGGCCAACGTCCTGACTTTC.

V gene TRBV6-5 combines with J gene TRBJ2-5; the D is unclear. Germline CDR1 is MNHEY and CDR2 is SVGAGI. The CDR3 is 16 residues long. Trimming pared 0 bases from V and 4 bases from J, leaving 15 bases between. CDR3 loop: CASSYSNRRTGETQYF. As DNA, the CDR3 is TGTGCCAGCAGTTACTCGAATCGGCGGACCGGAGAGACCCAGTACTTC.

J is TRBJ2-1 and V is TRBV5-1; D unresolved. The V gene lost 0 bases and the J gene lost 4 bases, with 14 bases spanning the gap. In germline, CDR1 is SGHRS, CDR2 YFSETQ. The CDR3 has 16 amino acids. The CDR3 nucleotides are TGCGCCAGCAGCTTGGGAAGTCAGGTAGGGTACAATGAGCAGTTCTTC. Translating gives CASSLGSQVGYNEQFF.

The chain has TRBV19 and TRBJ2-1; a weak D match, TRBD2 (6 bases). Per germline, CDR1 LNHDA and CDR2 SQIVND (reference sequence). This CDR3 contains 14 residues. The V end was cut by 7 bases, the J end by 5 bases, with 15 bases between. The CDR3 reads CASTPGLQNNEQFF. CDR3 bases: TGTGCCAGTACCCCGGGACTCCAAAACAATGAGCAGTTCTTC.

The chain couples TRBV7-6 to TRBJ1-1; 7 bases line up with TRBD1. The CDR3 contains 15 residues. The V segment lost 2 bases and the J segment 0 bases; nucleotides outside the gene matches: 3. CDR1 is SGHVS, CDR2 FNYEAQ, per germline. The CDR3: CASSLRQGLNTEAFF. The CDR3 region has the DNA TGTGCCAGCAGCTTACGACAGGGCCTGAACACTGAAGCTTTCTTT.

The chain joins TRBV27 to TRBJ2-7; tentative D call: TRBD2 (6 bases). Trimming took 6 bases from V and 1 from J, leaving 13 bases between them. CDR3 size: 14 residues. The germline CDR1 and CDR2 sequences are MNHEY and SMNVEV (reference sequence). CDR3 in amino acids: CASSLRGTSYEQYV. The CDR3 DNA follows: TGTGCCAGCAGCTTACGGGGGACGTCCTACGAGCAGTACGTC.